This T cell receptor (beta chain) was obtained from a study of T cells in narcolepsy listed by TCRdb under 2018. About the study as a whole: Patients with narcolepsy type 1 or type 2 (NT1, NT2) and healthy control donors were enrolled in the study. Autoreactive T cells targeting hypocretin neuron self-antigens (hypocretin, TRIB2) were sought in narcolepsy patients, and TCR Vbeta sequencing was used to track clonotypes in blood and CSF.

What the research found in general, with its limitations: Plots comparing CSF and blood CD4+ T cell clonotypes from the same patient highlighted HCRT-specific and TRIB2-specific autoreactive clonotypes. According to the report, autoreactive clonotypes were detected serially in the blood of the same patients and of different patients, but not in healthy controls. Numbers of sequenced blood memory CD4+ clonotypes were comparable, averaging about 39,000 in patients and roughly 35,000 in controls. No sequences matching autoreactive T cell clones were present in some of the blood memory CD4+ repertoires from patients and controls.

Memory CD4+ T cells were sorted ex vivo from peripheral blood of narcolepsy patients and healthy controls for TCR Vbeta sequencing. The library relied on the immunoSEQ multiplex PCR assay. TCRdb limited this immuneACCESS table to in-frame rearrangements with V and J called. A share of clones is missing; checked studies link under half to unresolved V genes, and the rest is unexplained. The table for this sample lists more than 20,000 clones; 70% to 85% of them were counted only once. The top ten hold under 1.2% of the sample. On this clone: Its antigen target is currently unknown. Nothing much larger sits one base from this clone, and base qualities are not available.

Based on the germline V gene, the CDR1 and CDR2 sequences are SGHAT and FQNNGV. V is pruned by 4 bases and J by 2 bases, leaving 6 bases of the junction without a gene match. The CDR3 measures 15 amino acids from cysteine to phenylalanine. The entry retains the CDR3 DNA only, 45 bases that are in frame from base 1. Sample: memory (CD45RA-) CD4+ T cells from blood. The cell subset or site label of this sample denotes: memory T cells sorted ex vivo from peripheral blood. The receptor was derived from a human donor in good health. The rearrangement joined TRBV11-2 to TRBJ1-2, and TRBD1 aligns with 8 junction nucleotides. CDR3 reads: CASSSDRGRNYGYTF. The base sequence is TGTGCCAGCAGCTCCGACAGGGGAAGGAACTATGGCTACACCTTC.